These 3 T cell receptor beta chains share one sample of origin, sequenced in a study of human T cells and chemical hapten exposure. From whole blood left unfractionated, total RNA was extracted. TCRdb fed the 5' RACE reads into MiXCR, producing one record per CDR3 protein. This table holds 110,000 or so distinct CDR3 sequences, 15% to 20% found once. The source of these receptors is a human donor in good health.

This clonotype was detected a few times. The V and J genes are TRBV5-1 and TRBJ2-4; 12 bases are shared with TRBD2. CDR1 and CDR2 from the germline V gene are SGHRS and YFSETQ. V trimming: 0 bases; J trimming: 0 bases; junction bases outside the gene matches: 10. This CDR3 contains 20 residues. CDR3 amino acids: CASSLGVLAGGPLAKNIQYF. The CDR3 coding sequence is TGCGCCAGCAGCTTGGGTGTACTAGCGGGAGGACCTTTAGCCAAAAACATTCAGTACTTC. The full variable domain, in which reference TRBV5-1 and TRBJ2-4 provide the parts outside the CDR3, is KAGVTQTPRYLIKTRGQQVTLSCSPISGHRSVSWYQQTPGQGLQFLFEYFSETQRNKGNFPGRFSGRQFSNSRSEMNVSTLELGDSALYLCASSLGVLAGGPLAKNIQYFGAGTRLSVL.

This clonotype was detected once. V is TRBV25-1 and J is TRBJ1-5, with a possible D match to TRBD1 (5 bases). CDR1 is MGHDK and CDR2 is SYGVNS in the germline V gene. The V end lost 4 bases, the J end lost 5 bases, and 9 bases lay between the germline ends. This CDR3 comprises 13 residues. This CDR3 reads CASSGGGYQPQHF. The CDR3 DNA reads as TGTGCCAGCAGTGGGGGGGGATATCAGCCCCAGCATTTT. Combining the CDR3 with reference TRBV25-1 and TRBJ1-5 gives the whole variable domain EADIYQTPRYLVIGTGKKITLECSQTMGHDKMYWYQQDPGMELHLIHYSYGVNSTEKGDLSSESTVSRIRTEHFPLTLESARPSHTSQYLCASSGGGYQPQHFGDGTRLSIL.

The sample holds a few counts of this clonotype. The chain carries TRBV4-1 and TRBJ1-2; 9 nucleotides agree with TRBD1. V lost 0 bases and J lost 1; bases outside the gene matches: 6. The length of the CDR3 is 17 residues. The germline V gene encodes CDR1 MGHRA and CDR2 YSYEKL. The CDR3 DNA reads as TGCGCCAGCAGCCAAGATGGCAGGACAGGGGATAACTATGGCTACACCTTC. This encodes CASSQDGRTGDNYGYTF.